What follows are 9 T cell receptor delta chains derived from one specimen sequenced in a study of gamma-delta T cells after stem cell transplantation. TCRdb called clones anew from the RT-PCR reads with CATT. The table includes over a hundred delta-chain clones, approximately 53% detected once. The sequencing sample was made of gamma-delta T cells. The source is a human donor. It is not recorded whose cells these are; they may come from a transplant donor. This table probably holds off-target reads from a library built for another chain.

The chain carries TRDV2 and TRDJ1, with 9 bases lining up with TRDD3. Germline V lookup: CDR1 GEAIGNYY, CDR2 EKD. With V trimmed by 2 bases and J by 3 bases, 3 bases remained unmatched. The CDR3 has 14 residues. CDR3 amino acids: CACDILGDSDKLIF. Here the CDR3 DNA reads TGTGCCTGTGACATACTGGGGGACTCCGATAAACTCATCTTT.

In the case of this clone: A read error may account for a junction end that differs from germline. Other DNA sequences of this sample code for an identical CDR3. This chain joins TRDV2 and TRDJ1, with a possible D match to TRDD3 (6 bases). Germline V gives CDR1 GEAIGNYY, CDR2 EKD. The CDR3 runs 14 residues. The CDR3 nucleotides are TGTGCCTGCGACACCGTACTGGGCAACGATAAACTCATCTTT. Amino acids: CACDTVLGNDKLIF.

The V gene is TRDV2, the J gene TRDJ1; 11 positions match TRDD3. The CDR3 consists of 14 residues. V shed 2 bases, J shed 6 bases, and the junction held 4 bases outside the gene matches. Per germline, CDR1 GEAIGNYY and CDR2 EKD. The CDR3 is CACDNLGDTHKLIF. CDR3 in DNA: TGTGCCTGTGACAATCTGGGGGATACCCATAAACTCATCTTT.

The rearrangement uses TRDV2 and TRDJ3; 8 positions match TRDD3. This CDR3 is built from 23 residues. V lost 0 bases to trimming and J lost 0 bases; unmatched junction nucleotides: 18. Germline values: CDR1 GEAIGNYY, CDR2 EKD. The DNA for the CDR3 is TGTGCCTGTGACACCGTCGAGGGCCCTACTGGGGGCCGCAGCTCCTGGGACACCCGACAGATGTTTTTC. Translating gives CACDTVEGPTGGRSSWDTRQMFF.

The chain combines TRDV2 with TRDJ1; TRDD3 agrees at 7 bases. This CDR3 has 15 residues. V lost 2 bases, J lost 0 bases, and 5 bases stayed unmatched. The V gene's germline CDR1 is GEAIGNYY and CDR2 EKD. The DNA of the CDR3 is TGTGCCTGTGACAGCTTGGGGGAATACACCGATAAACTCATCTTT. This translates into CACDSLGEYTDKLIF.

Regarding this clone: A read error is possible here, since a much larger clone lies one base away. V usage is TRDV2 and J usage is TRDJ3; 7 nucleotides match TRDD3. CDR3 size: 25 residues. Germline CDR1 reads GEAIGNYY; CDR2 reads EKD. The CDR3 is CACGTVSGWGTPLRLSSWDTRQMFF. CDR3 in DNA: TGTGCCTGTGGCACCGTGAGTGGATGGGGGACCCCGCTTCGTTTATCGTCCTGGGACACCCGACAGATGTTTTTC.

The chain recombines TRDV1 with TRDJ1; D is undetermined. The CDR3 has 22 residues. Trimming shortened V by 3 bases and J by 0 bases, and 32 bases separated the two germline ends. Per the germline V gene, CDR1 is TSWWSYY and CDR2 is QGS. The CDR3 sequence: CALGDLRLVWFDTPDYTDKLIF. The CDR3 DNA reads as TGTGCTCTTGGGGACTTACGGCTGGTTTGGTTTGACACTCCCGACTACACCGATAAACTCATCTTT.

The V and J genes are TRDV2 and TRDJ1; maybe TRDD3 (5 bases). Germline CDR1 is GEAIGNYY and CDR2 is EKD. The CDR3 spans 18 residues. Trimming removed 0 bases from V and 0 bases from J, with 19 bases in between. CDR3: CACDTVSIMGSNTDKLIF. For the CDR3, the DNA is TGTGCCTGTGACACCGTTAGCATTATGGGGAGCAACACCGATAAACTCATCTTT.

This chain links TRDV2 with TRDJ1; 9 positions agree with TRDD3. Germline V CDR1 and CDR2: GEAIGNYY, EKD. The CDR3 spans 18 residues. The ends lost 0 bases at V and 2 bases at J; junction bases unmatched: 12. This CDR3 is CACDTVRLGDVYTDKLIF. CDR3 coding DNA: TGTGCCTGTGACACCGTCAGGCTGGGGGATGTCTATACCGATAAACTCATCTTT.